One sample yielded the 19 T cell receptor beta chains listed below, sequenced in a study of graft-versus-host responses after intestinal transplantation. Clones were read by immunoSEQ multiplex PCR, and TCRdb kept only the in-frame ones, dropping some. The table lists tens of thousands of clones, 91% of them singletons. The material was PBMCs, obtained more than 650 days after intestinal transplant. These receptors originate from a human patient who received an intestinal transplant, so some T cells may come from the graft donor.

The DNA of the CDR3 is TGCGCCAGCAGCCAAGAGGGGGGCACCTCATTCTCTGGAAACACCATATATTTT. This translates into CASSQEGGTSFSGNTIYF. The V and J genes are TRBV4-1 and TRBJ1-3, with D perhaps TRBD1 (6 bases). Trimming shortened V by 0 bases and J by 0 bases, and 15 bases separated the two germline ends. CDR1 MGHRA and CDR2 YSYEKL come from the germline V gene. The CDR3 covers 18 residues.

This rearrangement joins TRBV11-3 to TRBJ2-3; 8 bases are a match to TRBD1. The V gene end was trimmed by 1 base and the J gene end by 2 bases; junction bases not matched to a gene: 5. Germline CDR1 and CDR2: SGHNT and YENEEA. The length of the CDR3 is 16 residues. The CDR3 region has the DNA TGTGCCAGCAGCTTAGGGCGGACAGGGAACACAGATACGCAGTATTTT. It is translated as CASSLGRTGNTDTQYF.

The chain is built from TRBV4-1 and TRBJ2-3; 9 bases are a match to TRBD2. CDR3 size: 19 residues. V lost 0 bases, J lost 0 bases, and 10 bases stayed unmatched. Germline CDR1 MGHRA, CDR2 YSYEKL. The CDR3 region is CASSQELTRLAASTDTQYF. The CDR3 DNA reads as TGCGCCAGCAGCCAAGAATTAACGAGACTAGCGGCTAGCACAGATACGCAGTATTTT.

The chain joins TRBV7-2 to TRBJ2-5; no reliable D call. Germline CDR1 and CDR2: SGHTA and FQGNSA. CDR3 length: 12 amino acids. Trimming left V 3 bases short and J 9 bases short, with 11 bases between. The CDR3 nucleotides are TGTGCCAGCAGCTTTGATCTGTCCGCCCAGTACTTC. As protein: CASSFDLSAQYF.

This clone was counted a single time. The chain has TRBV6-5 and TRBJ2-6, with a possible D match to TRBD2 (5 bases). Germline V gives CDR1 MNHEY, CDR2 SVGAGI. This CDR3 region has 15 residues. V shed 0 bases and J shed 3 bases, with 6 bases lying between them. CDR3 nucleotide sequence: TGTGCCAGCAGTTACTCGGGAGTTGGGGCCAACGTCCTGACTTTC. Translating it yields CASSYSGVGANVLTF.

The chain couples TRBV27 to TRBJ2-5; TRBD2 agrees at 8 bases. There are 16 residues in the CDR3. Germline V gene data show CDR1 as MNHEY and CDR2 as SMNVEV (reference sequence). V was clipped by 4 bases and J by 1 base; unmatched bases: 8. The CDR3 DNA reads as TGTGCCAGCAGTTCCCCAAGCGGGGGCGCCCAAGAGACCCAGTACTTC. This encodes CASSSPSGGAQETQYF.

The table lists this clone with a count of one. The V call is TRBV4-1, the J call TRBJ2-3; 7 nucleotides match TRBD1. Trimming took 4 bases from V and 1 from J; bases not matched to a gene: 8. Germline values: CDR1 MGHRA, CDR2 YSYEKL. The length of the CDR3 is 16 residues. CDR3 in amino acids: CASSPGTDIRTDTQYF. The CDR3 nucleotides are TGCGCCAGCAGCCCTGGGACAGACATTCGCACAGATACGCAGTATTTT.

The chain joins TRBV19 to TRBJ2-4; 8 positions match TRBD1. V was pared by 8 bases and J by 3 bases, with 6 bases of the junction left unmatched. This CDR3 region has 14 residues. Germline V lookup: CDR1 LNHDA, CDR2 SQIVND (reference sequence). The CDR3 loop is CASLQTGGKNIQYF. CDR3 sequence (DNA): TGTGCCAGTCTCCAAACAGGGGGCAAAAACATTCAGTACTTC.

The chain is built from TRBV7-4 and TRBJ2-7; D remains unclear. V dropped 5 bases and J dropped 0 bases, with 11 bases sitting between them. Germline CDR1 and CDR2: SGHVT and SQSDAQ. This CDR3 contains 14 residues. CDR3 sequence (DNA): TGTGCCAGCAGCACCCGGACGGACTCCTACGAGCAGTACTTC. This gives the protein CASSTRTDSYEQYF.

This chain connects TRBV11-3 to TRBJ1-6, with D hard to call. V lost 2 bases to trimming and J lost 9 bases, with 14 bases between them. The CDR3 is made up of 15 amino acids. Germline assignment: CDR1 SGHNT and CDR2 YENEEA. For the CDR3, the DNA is TGTGCCAGCAGCTTAAGGGTCACCTTTCCTTCACCCCTCCACTTT. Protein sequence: CASSLRVTFPSPLHF.

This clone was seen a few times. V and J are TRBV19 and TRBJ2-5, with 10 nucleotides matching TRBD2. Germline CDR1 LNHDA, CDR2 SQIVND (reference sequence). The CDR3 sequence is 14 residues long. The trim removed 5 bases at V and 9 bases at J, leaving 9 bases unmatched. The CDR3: CASSAGLAARAQYF. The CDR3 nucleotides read TGTGCCAGTAGTGCAGGACTAGCGGCCCGGGCCCAGTACTTC.

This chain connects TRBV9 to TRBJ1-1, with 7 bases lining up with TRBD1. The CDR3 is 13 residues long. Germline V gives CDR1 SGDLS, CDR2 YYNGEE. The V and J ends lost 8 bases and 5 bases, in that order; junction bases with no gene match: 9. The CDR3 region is CARDRRVGTEAFF. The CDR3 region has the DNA TGTGCCAGGGACAGGAGAGTCGGAACTGAAGCTTTCTTT.

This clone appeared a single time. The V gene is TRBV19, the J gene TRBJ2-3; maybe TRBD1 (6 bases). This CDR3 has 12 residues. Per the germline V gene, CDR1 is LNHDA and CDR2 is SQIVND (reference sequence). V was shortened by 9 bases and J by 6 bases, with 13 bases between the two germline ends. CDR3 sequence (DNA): TGTGCCAGCCACGAAGACAGGGATACGCAGTATTTT. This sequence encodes CASHEDRDTQYF.

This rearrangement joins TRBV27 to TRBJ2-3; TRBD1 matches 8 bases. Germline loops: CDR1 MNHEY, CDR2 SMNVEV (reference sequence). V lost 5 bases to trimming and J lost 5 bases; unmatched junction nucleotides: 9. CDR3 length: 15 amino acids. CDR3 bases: TGTGCCAGCAGTACGATGACAGGGGTGGGAGATACGCAGTATTTT. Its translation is CASSTMTGVGDTQYF.

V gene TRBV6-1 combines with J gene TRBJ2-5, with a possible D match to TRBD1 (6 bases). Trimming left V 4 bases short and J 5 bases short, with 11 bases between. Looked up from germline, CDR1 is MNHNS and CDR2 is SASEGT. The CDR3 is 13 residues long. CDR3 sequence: CASSAGVGETQYF. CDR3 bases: TGTGCCAGCAGTGCAGGGGTTGGGGAGACCCAGTACTTC.

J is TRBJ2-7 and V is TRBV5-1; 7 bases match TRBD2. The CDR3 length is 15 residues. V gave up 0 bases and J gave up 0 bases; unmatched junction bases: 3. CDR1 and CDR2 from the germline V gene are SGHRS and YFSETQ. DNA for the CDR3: TGCGCCAGCAGCTTGGAGGGACTACTCTCCTACGAGCAGTACTTC. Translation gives CASSLEGLLSYEQYF.

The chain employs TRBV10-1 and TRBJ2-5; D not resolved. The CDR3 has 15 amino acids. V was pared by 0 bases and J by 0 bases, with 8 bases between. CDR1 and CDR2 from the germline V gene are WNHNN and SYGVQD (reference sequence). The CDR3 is CASSESNLYQETQYF. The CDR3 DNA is TGCGCCAGCAGTGAGTCGAATCTTTACCAAGAGACCCAGTACTTC.

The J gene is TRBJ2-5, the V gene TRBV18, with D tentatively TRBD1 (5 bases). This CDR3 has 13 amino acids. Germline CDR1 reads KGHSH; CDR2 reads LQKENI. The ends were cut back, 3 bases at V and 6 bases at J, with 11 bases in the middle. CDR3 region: CASSPGHIKTQYF. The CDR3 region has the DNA TGTGCCAGCTCACCTGGACATATTAAGACCCAGTACTTC.

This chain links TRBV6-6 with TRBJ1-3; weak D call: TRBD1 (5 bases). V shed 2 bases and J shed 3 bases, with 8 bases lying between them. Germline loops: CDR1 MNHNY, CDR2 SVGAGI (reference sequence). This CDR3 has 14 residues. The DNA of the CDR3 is TGTGCCAGCAGTTACGGGGGAGATGGAAACACCATATATTTT. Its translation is CASSYGGDGNTIYF.